This T cell receptor beta chain was sequenced during a study of T cell changes during pregnancy in multiple sclerosis. The assay was immunoSEQ multiplex PCR, and TCRdb's table has in-frame clones only and misses some. The data show 40,000 to 45,000 clones, with about 93% seen just once and roughly 0.7% held by the top ten. Germline V gene lookup returns CDR1 SNHLY and CDR2 FYNNEI. The CDR3 contains 14 residues. Trimming pared 4 bases from V and 1 base from J, leaving 8 bases between. The TCR sequence derives from a female donor with multiple sclerosis, enrolled in a pregnancy study. V and J are TRBV2 and TRBJ2-1; tentatively, D is TRBD1 (5 bases). The sample was CD4+ T cells from peripheral blood mononuclear cells, taken before pregnancy. The CDR3 DNA reads TGTGCCAGCAGTGGGCAGGGATCCTACAATGAGCAGTTCTTC. It yields the protein CASSGQGSYNEQFF.